These T cell receptor beta chains were read from a single sample in a study of response to subunit inactivated influenza vaccine. TCRdb processed the RT-PCR reads anew with MiXCR; each CDR3 protein has one entry. This sample has about 180,000 distinct CDR3 sequences, with 7.5% to 10% found just once. Sequences were derived from non-naive T cells sorted from PBMCs, sampled on the day of vaccination. Receptors were obtained from a man aged 45-65 years who received an inactivated influenza vaccine. The CDR3 runs from the conserved cysteine through the conserved F or W. The D gene is left open where the match is weak. Clone size is given for some rows only: seen once, a few or many times, or a class if the clone is expanded.

medium-sized	TRBV12-3/TRBV12-4	TRBD1	TRBJ1-2	CASSLWDRTFYGYTF	TGTGCCAGCAGTTTATGGGACAGGACCTTCTATGGCTACACCTTC
NA	TRBV5-1	NA	TRBJ1-1	CASTIGLNTEAFF	TGCGCCAGCACAATCGGACTGAACACTGAAGCTTTCTTT
many	TRBV7-2	NA	TRBJ2-3	CASSLGVGFGGTDTQYF	TGTGCCAGCAGCTTAGGGGTAGGATTCGGCGGCACAGATACGCAGTATTTT
few	TRBV20-1	NA	TRBJ1-3	CSARASGGNTIYF	TGCAGTGCTAGGGCCAGCGGGGGAAACACCATATATTTT
NA	TRBV4-1	NA	TRBJ2-1	CASSQVGGSNNEQFF	TGCGCCAGCAGCCAAGTGGGTGGCAGCAACAATGAGCAGTTCTTC
many	TRBV6-2/TRBV6-3	TRBD1	TRBJ2-7	CASQTTGTGRTEQYF	TGTGCCAGCCAAACTACCGGGACAGGGAGGACCGAGCAGTACTTC
many	TRBV3-1	NA	TRBJ2-7	CASSQNPGRGYEQYF	TGTGCCAGCAGCCAAAACCCAGGGCGGGGCTACGAGCAGTACTTC
NA	TRBV24-1	TRBD2	TRBJ2-1	CATSEVAGGFNEQFF	TGTGCCACCAGTGAAGTAGCGGGAGGCTTCAATGAGCAGTTCTTC
NA	TRBV5-6	TRBD2	TRBJ2-1	CASTKRGPYNEQFF	TGTGCCAGTACTAAGCGGGGACCCTACAATGAGCAGTTCTTC
few	TRBV20-1	NA	TRBJ2-3	CSAIRGRDYYTDTQYF	TGCAGTGCTATCCGGGGTAGAGATTACTACACAGATACGCAGTATTTT
many	TRBV28	NA	TRBJ2-2	CASRPWTTYTGELFF	TGTGCCAGCAGGCCCTGGACTACCTACACCGGGGAGCTGTTTTTT
NA	TRBV7-9	NA	TRBJ2-2	CASSLVIGTGELFF	TGTGCCAGCAGCTTAGTTATTGGCACCGGGGAGCTGTTTTTT
NA	TRBV7-6	NA	TRBJ2-3	CASSLAAIGGRTDTQYF	TGTGCCAGCAGCTTAGCTGCTATTGGGGGTCGCACAGATACGCAGTATTTT
many	TRBV12-3/TRBV12-4	NA	TRBJ2-2	CASSFQGTGELFF	TGTGCCAGCAGTTTCCAAGGAACCGGGGAGCTGTTTTTT
NA	TRBV20-1	TRBD1	TRBJ1-5	CSATAQGQGNVQPQHF	TGCAGTGCCACCGCTCAGGGACAGGGGAACGTTCAGCCCCAGCATTTT
many	TRBV3-1	TRBD2	TRBJ2-1	CASSQGGLGTSGSDEQFF	TGTGCCAGCAGCCAAGGGGGCCTCGGGACTAGCGGGAGTGATGAGCAGTTCTTC
few	TRBV27	TRBD2	TRBJ2-1	CASSFIASGIYNEQFF	TGTGCCAGCAGTTTCATAGCTAGCGGGATTTACAATGAGCAGTTCTTC
NA	TRBV6-4	TRBD2	TRBJ2-3	CASSSTSGPDTQYF	TGTGCCAGCAGCTCGACTAGCGGGCCAGATACGCAGTATTTT
few	TRBV9	TRBD1	TRBJ2-3	CASSAAGGADTQYF	TGTGCCAGCAGCGCCGCAGGGGGCGCAGATACGCAGTATTTT
few	TRBV4-2	NA	TRBJ1-5	CASSQASSNQPQHF	TGTGCCAGCAGCCAAGCGTCTTCGAATCAGCCCCAGCATTTT
few	TRBV11-2	NA	TRBJ2-1	CASSVDRSRTEEQFF	TGTGCCAGCAGCGTAGACAGGTCCCGGACGGAAGAGCAGTTCTTC